What follows are 6 T cell receptor beta chains derived from one specimen sequenced in a study of blood T cell repertoires in COVID-19 (TCRdb year 2020). Library construction relied on the immunoSEQ multiplex PCR assay. Entries here come from immuneACCESS through TCRdb and include only in-frame sequences with V and J called. Some clones fail to appear in such tables; in the studies checked, an unresolved V gene covers under half of the shortfall, and the cause of the remainder is unknown. The sample includes approximately 120,000 clones, with approximately 90% observed a single time. The top ten clonotypes cover about 1% of the sample. The specimen sequenced was peripheral blood. Receptors originate from a human donor in a cohort sampled during active COVID-19.

The CDR3 here is CASSQVTGGNEQYF. CDR3 coding DNA: TGTGCCAGCAGCCAAGTGACAGGGGGCAACGAGCAGTACTTC. This chain connects TRBV3-1 (or the pseudogene TRBV3-2) to TRBJ2-7, with 10 bases identical to TRBD1. This CDR3 contains 14 residues. Germline loops: CDR1 LGHDT, CDR2 YNNKEL (reference sequence). Germline trimming cut 1 base from V and 5 bases from J; bases unmatched to any gene: 2.

The CDR3 spells CASSGTGVYEQFF. The CDR3 DNA is TGCGCCAGCAGCGGGACAGGGGTCTATGAGCAGTTCTTC. The chain couples TRBV5-1 to TRBJ2-1; 10 bases match TRBD1. CDR1 is SGHRS and CDR2 is YFSETQ in the germline V gene. The CDR3 runs 13 residues. V was clipped by 4 bases and J by 8 bases; unmatched bases: 3.

This clone was counted a single time. This chain connects TRBV12-5 to TRBJ2-1; D remains unclear. CDR3 length equals 12 residues. Germline CDR1 reads LGHNT; CDR2 reads FRNRAP. Here the CDR3 reads CASAALNNEQFF. CDR3 bases: TGTGCCTCTGCGGCGCTAAACAATGAGCAGTTCTTC.

The chain joins TRBV2 to TRBJ2-1, with 11 bases identical to TRBD2. CDR3 length: 15 amino acids. Germline CDR1 and CDR2: SNHLY and FYNNEI. After removal of 7 bases from V and 8 bases from J, the junction contained 10 bases not matched to a gene. The CDR3: CASKASSGRGDEQFF. The CDR3 DNA follows: TGTGCCAGCAAGGCCAGTAGCGGGAGGGGCGATGAGCAGTTCTTC.

The chain employs TRBV19 and TRBJ1-5; 7 bases map to TRBD1. J gave up 7 bases and V 5 bases, and 8 bases lay outside the gene matches. The germline V gene encodes CDR1 LNHDA and CDR2 SQIVND (reference sequence). The CDR3 length is 14 residues. The CDR3 nucleotides read TGTGCCAGTAGTTTACAGGGGCTGGCGCAGCCCCAGCATTTT. Its translation is CASSLQGLAQPQHF.

The chain employs TRBV7-9 and TRBJ1-1; a weak D match, TRBD1 (6 bases). This CDR3 has 15 residues. Germline V gene data show CDR1 as SEHNR and CDR2 as FQNEAQ (reference sequence). V lost 1 base, J lost 6 bases, and 15 bases lay in between. The CDR3 reads CASSLVMGAGPEAFF. CDR3 nucleotides: TGTGCCAGCAGCTTAGTTATGGGGGCCGGGCCTGAAGCTTTCTTT.